This entry describes one T cell receptor (beta chain). Its antigen remains unidentified. This CDR3 has 14 amino acids. Trimming stripped 0 bases from V and 7 bases from J, with 10 bases between. Germline loops: CDR1 MDHEN, CDR2 SYDVKM. The table came from immunoSEQ multiplex PCR; TCRdb's copy has only in-frame clones and leaves some out. The sample carries 160,000 or so clones, approximately 80% recorded once. This record belongs to a study of cytotoxic CD8 clonotypes in ibrutinib-treated CLL. Study background: Investigators collected response samples after a median about 11 months of treatment, range 6 to 36. Points from the study as a whole: Sample timing was unmatched between remission and later-progressing patients; lymph nodes unstudied. Once treatment began, public clonotypes, which were uncommon, contracted or stayed stable.

Cryopreserved PBMCs supplied about 2 micrograms of genomic DNA for TCR beta libraries. The chain uses TRBV28 and TRBJ2-1; weak D call: TRBD2 (5 bases). This material consisted of PBMCs, taken after 12 months of ibrutinib treatment. The source of this sequence is a human donor with chronic lymphocytic leukemia. DNA of the CDR3: TGTGCCAGCAGTTTATGGAGGGATAGGAATGAGCAGTTCTTC. It is translated as CASSLWRDRNEQFF.